Below are 23 T cell receptor beta chains sequenced from a single sample in a study of cytomegalovirus exposure and HLA in healthy donors. The primer mix had 60 Vbeta and 13 Jbeta primers. Using immunoSEQ multiplex PCR, the repertoire was profiled, and TCRdb retains in-frame clones only, with some absent. The sample lists 150,000 to 200,000 clones, roughly 65% occurring once. The sample taken for sequencing was PBMCs. Source of these receptors: a man younger than 35 in good health and CMV-seropositive.

The genes are TRBV29-1 and TRBJ2-7; 7 bases are a match to TRBD1. Losses at the gene ends were 4 bases for V and 5 bases for J; bases not matched to a gene: 5. The CDR3 contains 12 residues. Germline CDR1 is SQVTM and CDR2 is ANQGSEA. CDR3 coding DNA: TGCAGCGTTGGTGAGGGGGCGAACGAGCAGTACGTC. This codes for CSVGEGANEQYV.

The chain combines TRBV27 with TRBJ2-7; 14 bases agree with TRBD2. Trimming cost V 5 bases and J 6 bases; bases outside gene matches: 6. CDR3 length: 15 amino acids. The germline CDR1 and CDR2 sequences are MNHEY and SMNVEV (reference sequence). The CDR3 spells CASSPGLAGAGEQYV. The CDR3 DNA follows: TGTGCCAGCAGTCCGGGACTAGCGGGGGCAGGCGAGCAGTACGTC.

This rearrangement joins TRBV28 to TRBJ2-3; a weak D match, TRBD2 (7 bases). The CDR3 loop spans 14 amino acids. Germline loops: CDR1 MDHEN, CDR2 SYDVKM. V was clipped by 3 bases and J by 4 bases, with 11 bases between them. CDR3 coding DNA: TGTGCCAGCAGTTTTCGGCGGGGGCCAGATACGCAGTATTTT. Amino acid sequence: CASSFRRGPDTQYF.

The chain joins TRBV4-1 to TRBJ2-5; D might be TRBD1 (6 bases). This CDR3 spans 17 amino acids. Germline CDR1 MGHRA, CDR2 YSYEKL. Deletions cut 4 bases from V and 5 bases from J, with 23 bases between. The DNA for the CDR3 is TGCGCCAGCAGCCTCGTCGGCGCACAGGGTTTGGGCGAGACCCAGTACTTC. This gives the protein CASSLVGAQGLGETQYF.

The chain uses TRBV27 and TRBJ2-3, with 12 bases lining up with TRBD1. This CDR3 is 18 amino acids long. Germline V gene data show CDR1 as MNHEY and CDR2 as SMNVEV (reference sequence). The V gene end was trimmed by 5 bases and the J gene end by 2 bases; junction bases not matched to a gene: 11. The CDR3 DNA is TGTGCCAGCAGTCCCTCTATTTGGGGACAGGGGGCCACAGATACGCAGTATTTT. Amino acid sequence: CASSPSIWGQGATDTQYF.

This clone was detected a few times. This chain joins TRBV5-8 and TRBJ2-3, with D hard to call. From germline, CDR1 is SGHTS and CDR2 YDEGEE. V lost 0 bases, J lost 0 bases, and 8 bases lay in between. The CDR3 length is 15 residues. CDR3 region: CASSLGAMSTDTQYF. CDR3 in DNA: TGTGCCAGCAGCTTGGGGGCCATGAGCACAGATACGCAGTATTTT.

The chain is built from TRBV6-1 and TRBJ1-1, with 8 bases fitting TRBD1. The trim removed 1 base at V and 0 bases at J, leaving 1 base unmatched. This CDR3 contains 15 residues. Germline-derived CDR1 and CDR2 are MNHNS and SASEGT. In DNA form, the CDR3 reads TGTGCCAGCAGTGAAGGGGGACAGGTGAACACTGAAGCTTTCTTT. It encodes CASSEGGQVNTEAFF.

The rearrangement links TRBV7-9 to TRBJ1-3, with D perhaps matching TRBD1 (5 bases). CDR1 is SEHNR and CDR2 is FQNEAQ in the germline V gene (reference sequence). The CDR3 runs 14 residues. V lost 1 base and J lost 7, with 11 bases in between. CDR3 in DNA: TGTGCCAGCAGCTTAGTGGATCGGGGGAACACCATATATTTT. It is translated as CASSLVDRGNTIYF.

A few counts support this clone. The chain couples TRBV6-1 to TRBJ1-6; TRBD1 is a possible D gene (5 bases). The V and J ends lost 2 bases and 7 bases respectively, with 9 bases between them. This CDR3 region has 14 residues. Per germline, CDR1 MNHNS and CDR2 SASEGT. The CDR3 DNA reads TGTGCCAGCAGTGAAACTCAGGGAAATTCACCCCTCCACTTT. Protein: CASSETQGNSPLHF.

The table lists this clone with a count of one. The chain couples TRBV10-3 to TRBJ1-1; TRBD1 aligns across 7 bases. V was clipped by 7 bases and J by 4 bases; unmatched bases: 6. CDR1 and CDR2 from the germline V gene are ENHRY and SYGVKD. The CDR3 has 13 residues. The chain's CDR3 is CAITKQGTTEAFF. In DNA form, the CDR3 reads TGTGCCATCACCAAACAGGGGACCACTGAAGCTTTCTTT.

This clone was seen more than once but under ten times. The chain couples TRBV10-3 to TRBJ2-1; 8 nucleotides line up with TRBD2. With 4 bases clipped from V and 8 bases from J, the junction kept 10 bases outside the gene matches. The CDR3 is 15 amino acids. Germline V CDR1 and CDR2: ENHRY, SYGVKD. The CDR3 loop reads CAISVIAGLGDEQFF. CDR3 nucleotides: TGTGCCATCAGTGTGATAGCGGGATTGGGGGATGAGCAGTTCTTC.

V and J are TRBV18 and TRBJ1-1; D is undetermined. The CDR3 is 16 amino acids. The germline V gene has CDR1 KGHSH and CDR2 LQKENI. V was pared by 3 bases and J by 0 bases, with 14 bases between. CDR3 protein: CASSPVRQALNTEAFF. The CDR3 DNA follows: TGTGCCAGCTCACCGGTAAGGCAGGCGTTGAACACTGAAGCTTTCTTT. The whole variable domain, remainder taken from reference TRBV18 and TRBJ1-1, is NAGVMQNPRHLVRRRGQEARLRCSPMKGHSHVYWYRQLPEEGLKFMVYLQKENIIDESGMPKERFSAEFPKEGPSILRIQQVVRGDSAAYFCASSPVRQALNTEAFFGQGTRLTVV.

The chain joins TRBV19 to TRBJ1-2; 7 positions match TRBD1. There are 13 residues in the CDR3. The trim removed 9 bases at V and 5 bases at J, leaving 9 bases unmatched. Per germline, CDR1 LNHDA and CDR2 SQIVND (reference sequence). CDR3 coding DNA: TGTGCCAGCACAGGGACAGCGGATTATGGCTACACCTTC. This gives the protein CASTGTADYGYTF.

The rearrangement links TRBV2 to TRBJ2-5; 10 nucleotides align to TRBD2. The V gene end was trimmed by 4 bases and the J gene end by 1 base; junction bases not matched to a gene: 6. CDR1 and CDR2 (germline): SNHLY, FYNNEI. The CDR3 contains 16 residues. CDR3 DNA: TGTGCCAGCAGTGGACTAGCGGGCGGTTTCCAAGAGACCCAGTACTTC. Protein: CASSGLAGGFQETQYF.

This clone was counted between two and nine times. The J gene is TRBJ1-2, the V gene TRBV5-6, with D possibly TRBD1 on 6 matching bases. Trimming stripped 0 bases from V and 8 bases from J, with 8 bases between. The CDR3 runs to 12 residues. Looked up from germline, CDR1 is SGHDT and CDR2 is YYEEEE. The CDR3 region is CASSLATGGYTF. CDR3 nucleotide sequence: TGTGCCAGCAGCTTGGCCACAGGGGGCTACACCTTC.

This chain links TRBV13 with TRBJ2-2; perhaps TRBD1 as D (5 bases). The V and J ends lost 7 bases and 0 bases respectively, with 9 bases between them. This CDR3 region has 14 residues. In germline, CDR1 is PRHDT, CDR2 FYEKMQ (reference sequence). The chain's CDR3 is CASTQGANTGELFF. CDR3 nucleotides: TGTGCCAGCACCCAGGGCGCGAACACCGGGGAGCTGTTTTTT.

V usage is TRBV5-1 and J usage is TRBJ1-2; D remains unclear. The V end lost 0 bases, the J end lost 4 bases, and 10 bases lay between the germline ends. This CDR3 is built from 14 residues. Germline CDR1 and CDR2: SGHRS and YFSETQ. The CDR3 DNA reads as TGCGCCAGCAGCTTGGGGGGTGAGGGCTATGGCTACACCTTC. This sequence encodes CASSLGGEGYGYTF.

The rearrangement joins TRBV30 to TRBJ1-5; perhaps TRBD1 as D (5 bases). The germline V gene encodes CDR1 GTSNPN and CDR2 SVGIG (reference sequence). The CDR3 consists of 13 residues. Trimming left V 4 bases short and J 3 bases short, with 10 bases between. CDR3 region: CAWNLGDNQPQHF. CDR3 sequence (DNA): TGTGCCTGGAATCTAGGGGACAATCAGCCCCAGCATTTT.

There are a few counts of this clone. The chain combines TRBV30 with TRBJ1-1; D may be TRBD1 (6 bases). The V gene lost 2 bases and the J gene lost 0 bases, with 13 bases spanning the gap. Per the germline V gene, CDR1 is GTSNPN and CDR2 is SVGIG (reference sequence). The CDR3 contains 15 residues. CDR3 DNA sequence: TGTGCCTGGAGTTCCTCAGGGGTCATGAACACTGAAGCTTTCTTT. It specifies CAWSSSGVMNTEAFF.

The chain carries TRBV30 and TRBJ2-1; 11 nucleotides line up with TRBD2. CDR1 and CDR2 (germline): GTSNPN, SVGIG (reference sequence). This CDR3 has 14 residues. V trimming: 5 bases; J trimming: 8 bases; junction bases outside the gene matches: 8. CDR3 bases: TGTGCCTGGGGGACTAGCGGCGGGGCGGATGAGCAGTTCTTC. This sequence encodes CAWGTSGGADEQFF.

The table lists this clone with a few counts. Different DNA sequences within this sample yield the same CDR3. The V gene is TRBV6-5, the J gene TRBJ2-1; TRBD2 agrees at 11 bases. Germline loops: CDR1 MNHEY, CDR2 SVGAGI. V gave up 6 bases and J gave up 3 bases; unmatched junction bases: 1. The CDR3 totals 14 residues. CDR3 DNA sequence: TGTGCCAGCAGACTAGCGGGGGTCTACAATGAGCAGTTCTTC. Its translation is CASRLAGVYNEQFF.

V and J are TRBV30 and TRBJ2-5; no firm D call. The CDR3 has 14 amino acids. V shed 4 bases and J shed 7 bases, with 19 bases lying between them. The germline V gene has CDR1 GTSNPN and CDR2 SVGIG (reference sequence). CDR3 sequence (DNA): TGTGCCTGGACCAGAATGGCTATAGGAGCGACCCAGTACTTC. It translates to CAWTRMAIGATQYF.

This clone was picked up one time. The rearrangement joins TRBV9 to TRBJ2-2; D perhaps matches TRBD1 (6 bases). The CDR3 loop spans 14 amino acids. Trimming pared 0 bases from V and 7 bases from J, leaving 10 bases between. Germline CDR1 and CDR2: SGDLS and YYNGEE. The CDR3 DNA reads as TGTGCCAGCAGCGTAGGGGCAGGGGTCGGGGAGCTGTTTTTT. Amino acid sequence: CASSVGAGVGELFF.